The clone carrying this T cell receptor beta chain rates as medium-sized. The CDR3 spans 15 residues. CDR1 LGHNA and CDR2 YNFKEQ come from the germline V gene. Germline trimming cut 6 bases from V and 0 bases from J; bases unmatched to any gene: 5. TCR beta CDR3 regions were amplified from RNA transcripts. A set of HTBI primers served as the primers for a first-round RT-PCR of the TCR CDR3. Each CDR3 protein is one row after TCRdb ran MiXCR on the multiplex PCR reads. The sample lists around 250,000 distinct CDR3 sequences; around 24% were seen once. Ophthalmopathy patients showed a Clinical Activity Score of at least 3, NOSPECS grade of at least 4 and duration under 3 months. Fresh peripheral blood, approximately 10 ml, yielded the PBMCs. This sample is drawn from a study of T cells in Graves' hyperthyroidism and ophthalmopathy.

The sample taken for sequencing was blood. This chain connects TRBV4-2 to TRBJ2-7, with 10 bases matching TRBD2. The sequence was obtained from a woman between 40 and 50 years old with Graves' ophthalmopathy. In nucleotides, the CDR3 is TGTGCCAGCAGGCTTAGCGGGGGGAGCTCCTACGAGCAGTACTTC. It yields the protein CASRLSGGSSYEQYF.